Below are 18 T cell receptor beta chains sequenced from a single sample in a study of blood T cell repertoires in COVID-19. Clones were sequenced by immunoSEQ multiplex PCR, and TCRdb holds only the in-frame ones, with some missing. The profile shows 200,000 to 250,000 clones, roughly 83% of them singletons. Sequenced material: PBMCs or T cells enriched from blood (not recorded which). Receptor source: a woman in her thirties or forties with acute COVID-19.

The CDR3 region has the DNA TGCGCCAGCAGCTTGGGGGTACTAGCGGGGATCACAGATACGCAGTATTTT. It encodes CASSLGVLAGITDTQYF. V gene TRBV5-1 combines with J gene TRBJ2-3, with TRBD2 matching over 10 bases. Germline V gene data show CDR1 as SGHRS and CDR2 as YFSETQ. The ends lost 0 bases at V and 2 bases at J; junction bases unmatched: 6. The CDR3 is made up of 17 amino acids.

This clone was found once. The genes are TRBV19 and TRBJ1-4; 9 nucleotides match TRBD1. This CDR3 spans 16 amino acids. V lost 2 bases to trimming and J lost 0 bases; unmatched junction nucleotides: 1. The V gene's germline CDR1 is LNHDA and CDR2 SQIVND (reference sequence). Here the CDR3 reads CASSIRQGATNEKLFF. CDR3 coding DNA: TGTGCCAGTAGTATACGACAGGGGGCAACTAATGAAAAACTGTTTTTT.

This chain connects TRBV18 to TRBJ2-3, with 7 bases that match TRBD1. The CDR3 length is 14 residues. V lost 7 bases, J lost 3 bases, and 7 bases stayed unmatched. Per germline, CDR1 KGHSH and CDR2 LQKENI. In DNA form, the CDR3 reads TGTGCCAGCTGCCTCGGGACAGCAACAGATACGCAGTATTTT. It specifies CASCLGTATDTQYF. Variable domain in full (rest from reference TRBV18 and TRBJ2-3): NAGVMQNPRHLVRRRGQEARLRCSPMKGHSHVYWYRQLPEEGLKFMVYLQKENIIDESGMPKERFSAEFPKEGPSILRIQQVVRGDSAAYFCASCLGTATDTQYFGPGTRLTVL.

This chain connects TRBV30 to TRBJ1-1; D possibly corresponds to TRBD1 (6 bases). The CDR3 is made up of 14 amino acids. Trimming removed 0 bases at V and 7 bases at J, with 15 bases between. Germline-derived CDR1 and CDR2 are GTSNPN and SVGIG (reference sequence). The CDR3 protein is CAWSVGQGWDEAFF. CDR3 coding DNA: TGTGCCTGGAGTGTGGGGCAGGGGTGGGATGAAGCTTTCTTT.

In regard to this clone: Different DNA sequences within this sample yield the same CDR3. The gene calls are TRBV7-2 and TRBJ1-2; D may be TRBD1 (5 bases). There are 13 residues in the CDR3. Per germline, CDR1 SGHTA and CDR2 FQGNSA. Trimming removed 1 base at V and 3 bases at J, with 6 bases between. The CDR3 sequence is CASSLGQYYGYTF. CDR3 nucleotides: TGTGCCAGCAGCTTAGGACAGTACTATGGCTACACCTTC. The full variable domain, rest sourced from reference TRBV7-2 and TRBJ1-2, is GAGVSQSPSNKVTEKGKDVELRCDPISGHTALYWYRQSLGQGLEFLIYFQGNSAPDKSGLPSDRFSAERTGGSVSTLTIQRTQQEDSAVYLCASSLGQYYGYTFGSGTRLTVV.

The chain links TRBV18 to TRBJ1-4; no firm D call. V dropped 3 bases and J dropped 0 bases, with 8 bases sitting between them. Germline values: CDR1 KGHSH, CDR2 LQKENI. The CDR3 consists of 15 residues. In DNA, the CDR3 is TGTGCCAGCTCACCTAACCGAGCAACTAATGAAAAACTGTTTTTT. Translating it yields CASSPNRATNEKLFF.

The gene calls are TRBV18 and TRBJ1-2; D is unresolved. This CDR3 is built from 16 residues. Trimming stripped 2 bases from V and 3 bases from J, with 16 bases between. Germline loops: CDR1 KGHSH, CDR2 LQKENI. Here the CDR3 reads CASSPGRSDLYYGYTF. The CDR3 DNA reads TGTGCCAGCTCACCAGGGAGGTCAGACCTTTACTATGGCTACACCTTC.

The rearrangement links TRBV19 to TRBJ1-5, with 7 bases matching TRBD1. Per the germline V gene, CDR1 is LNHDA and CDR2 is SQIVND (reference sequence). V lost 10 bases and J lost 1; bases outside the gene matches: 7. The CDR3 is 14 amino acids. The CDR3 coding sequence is TGTGCCACCGAGGGACAGTCAAGCAATCAGCCCCAGCATTTT. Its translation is CATEGQSSNQPQHF.

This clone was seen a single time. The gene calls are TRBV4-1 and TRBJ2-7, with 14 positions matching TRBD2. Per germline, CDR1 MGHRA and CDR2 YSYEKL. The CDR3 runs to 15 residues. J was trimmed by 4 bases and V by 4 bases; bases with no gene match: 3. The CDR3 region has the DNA TGCGCCAGCAGCCTGAGACTAGCGGGAGGGTACGAGCAGTACTTC. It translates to CASSLRLAGGYEQYF.

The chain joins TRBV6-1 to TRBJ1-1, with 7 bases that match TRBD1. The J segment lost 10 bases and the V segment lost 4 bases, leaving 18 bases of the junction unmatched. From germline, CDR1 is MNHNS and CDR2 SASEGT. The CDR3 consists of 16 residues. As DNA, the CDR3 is TGTGCCAGCAGTGGGGCTCTAATAAGAAACAGGGGAACAGCTTTCTTT. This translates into CASSGALIRNRGTAFF.

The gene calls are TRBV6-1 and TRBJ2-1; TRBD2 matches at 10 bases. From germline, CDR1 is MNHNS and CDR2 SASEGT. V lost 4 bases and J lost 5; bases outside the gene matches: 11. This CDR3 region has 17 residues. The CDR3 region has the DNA TGTGCCAGCAGTGTCTTCCCTAGCGGGAGTATCGACAATGAGCAGTTCTTC. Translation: CASSVFPSGSIDNEQFF.

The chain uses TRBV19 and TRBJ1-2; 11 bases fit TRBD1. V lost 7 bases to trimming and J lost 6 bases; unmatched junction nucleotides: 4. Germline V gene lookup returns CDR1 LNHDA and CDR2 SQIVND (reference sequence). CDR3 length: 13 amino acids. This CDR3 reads CASTGQGADGYTF. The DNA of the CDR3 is TGTGCCAGTACCGGACAGGGGGCTGATGGCTACACCTTC. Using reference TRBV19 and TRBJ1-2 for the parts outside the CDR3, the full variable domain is DGGITQSPKYLFRKEGQNVTLSCEQNLNHDAMYWYRQDPGQGLRLIYYSQIVNDFQKGDIAEGYSVSREKKESFPLTVTSAQKNPTAFYLCASTGQGADGYTFGSGTRLTVV.

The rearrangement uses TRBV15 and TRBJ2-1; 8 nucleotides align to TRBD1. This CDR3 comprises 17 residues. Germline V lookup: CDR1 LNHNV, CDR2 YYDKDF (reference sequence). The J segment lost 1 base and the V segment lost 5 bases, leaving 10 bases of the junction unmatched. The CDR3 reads CATSSPTGALSYNEQFF. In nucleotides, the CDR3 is TGTGCCACCAGCTCACCGACAGGGGCCCTTTCCTACAATGAGCAGTTCTTC. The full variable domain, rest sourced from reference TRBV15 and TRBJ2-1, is DAMVIQNPRYQVTQFGKPVTLSCSQTLNHNVMYWYQQKSSQAPKLLFHYYDKDFNNEADTPDNFQSRRPNTSFCFLDIRSPGLGDTAMYLCATSSPTGALSYNEQFFGPGTRLTVL.

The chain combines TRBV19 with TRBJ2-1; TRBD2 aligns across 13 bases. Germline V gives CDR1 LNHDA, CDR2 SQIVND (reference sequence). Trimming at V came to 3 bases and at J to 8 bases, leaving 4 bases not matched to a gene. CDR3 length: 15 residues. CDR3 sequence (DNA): TGTGCCAGTAGTATGGCTACTAGCGGGAGGGATGAGCAGTTCTTC. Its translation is CASSMATSGRDEQFF.

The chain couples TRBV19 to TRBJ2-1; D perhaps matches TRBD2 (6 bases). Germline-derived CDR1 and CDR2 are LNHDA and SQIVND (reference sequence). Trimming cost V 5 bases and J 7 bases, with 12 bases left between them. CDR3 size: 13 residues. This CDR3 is CASSLALENEQFF. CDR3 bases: TGTGCCAGTAGTCTAGCGTTAGAAAATGAGCAGTTCTTC.

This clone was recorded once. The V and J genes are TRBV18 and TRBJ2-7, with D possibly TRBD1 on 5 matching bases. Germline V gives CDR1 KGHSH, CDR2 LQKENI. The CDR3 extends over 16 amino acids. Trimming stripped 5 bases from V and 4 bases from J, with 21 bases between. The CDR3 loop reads CASSSDRISLPYEQYF. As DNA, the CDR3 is TGTGCCAGCTCATCAGACAGAATTTCCTTACCTTACGAGCAGTACTTC.

CDR3 DNA sequence: TGTGCCAGCAGTTACAAACGGACTAGCGGGGGTTACGAGCAGTACTTC. It is translated as CASSYKRTSGGYEQYF. The chain has TRBV6-5 and TRBJ2-7; 13 bases are a match to TRBD2. Looked up from germline, CDR1 is MNHEY and CDR2 is SVGAGI. The trim removed 2 bases at V and 4 bases at J, leaving 5 bases unmatched. This CDR3 spans 16 amino acids.

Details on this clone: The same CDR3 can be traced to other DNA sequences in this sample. The CDR3 region has the DNA TGTGCCAGCTCACGACAGGGGGGCACTGAAGCTTTCTTT. Its translation: CASSRQGGTEAFF. V is TRBV18 and J is TRBJ1-1; 9 positions match TRBD1. The germline V gene encodes CDR1 KGHSH and CDR2 LQKENI. The CDR3 extends over 13 amino acids. V was pared by 4 bases and J by 4 bases, with 1 base of the junction left unmatched.